This T cell receptor (beta chain) was sequenced in a study of Ad26.COV2.S vaccination and SARS-CoV-2 variants. In the study overall: Ad26.COV2.S arm of COV1001 included the donor. Whole-study results and caveats: There was a possibility that the TCR breadth and depth analyses underestimated total T cell responses. Non-spike TCR breadth showed similarity between vaccine and placebo recipients.

Assay: immunoSEQ multiplex PCR; the TCRdb copy retains only in-frame clones and omits some. The sample includes 300,000 to 350,000 clones, roughly 84% of them seen just once. Per the germline V gene, CDR1 is SGHRS and CDR2 is YFSETQ. V gave up 4 bases and J gave up 3 bases; unmatched junction bases: 3. The CDR3 has 13 amino acids. A remark on this clone: Its antigen remains unidentified.

Stated treatment: about 20 received Ad26.COV2.S at low or high dose, single or two shots; about 5 received placebo; per-sample allocation not given. Material that was analyzed had been drawn on day 63 after the first vaccine or placebo injection. SARS-CoV-2 spike from the Wuhan strain was encoded by the vaccine, an Ad26 vector. The material sequenced was peripheral blood, taken in a trial of Ad26.COV2.S vaccine versus placebo. V is TRBV5-1 and J is TRBJ1-2, with 7 bases lining up with TRBD1. This TCR was recovered from a person between 18 and 60 years old who received the Ad26.COV2.S COVID-19 vaccine or a placebo. CDR3 DNA sequence: TGCGCCAGCAGCAGGGACAGTCACTATGGCTACACCTTC. Translated: CASSRDSHYGYTF. Complete variable domain (other parts from reference TRBV5-1 and TRBJ1-2): KAGVTQTPRYLIKTRGQQVTLSCSPISGHRSVSWYQQTPGQGLQFLFEYFSETQRNKGNFPGRFSGRQFSNSRSEMNVSTLELGDSALYLCASSRDSHYGYTFGSGTRLTVV.